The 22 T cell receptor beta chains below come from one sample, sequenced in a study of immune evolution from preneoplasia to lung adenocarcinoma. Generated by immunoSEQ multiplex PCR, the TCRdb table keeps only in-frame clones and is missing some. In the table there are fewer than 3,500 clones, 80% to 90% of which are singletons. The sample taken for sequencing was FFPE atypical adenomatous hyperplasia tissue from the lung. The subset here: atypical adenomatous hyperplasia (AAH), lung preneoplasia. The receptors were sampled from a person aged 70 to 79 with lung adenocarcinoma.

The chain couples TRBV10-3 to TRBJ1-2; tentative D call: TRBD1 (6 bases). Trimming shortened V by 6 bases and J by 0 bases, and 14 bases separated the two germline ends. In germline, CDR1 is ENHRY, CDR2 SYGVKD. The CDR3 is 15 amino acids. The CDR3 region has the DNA TGTGCCATCAGACCCGGACAGACTACTAACTATGGCTACACCTTC. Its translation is CAIRPGQTTNYGYTF.

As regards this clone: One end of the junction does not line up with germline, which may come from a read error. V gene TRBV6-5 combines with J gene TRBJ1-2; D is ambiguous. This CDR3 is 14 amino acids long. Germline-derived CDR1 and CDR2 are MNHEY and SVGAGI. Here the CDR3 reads CASSDSGGGYGYTF. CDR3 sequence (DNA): TGTGCCAGCAGTGACTCCGGCGGTGGCTATGGCTACACCTTC.

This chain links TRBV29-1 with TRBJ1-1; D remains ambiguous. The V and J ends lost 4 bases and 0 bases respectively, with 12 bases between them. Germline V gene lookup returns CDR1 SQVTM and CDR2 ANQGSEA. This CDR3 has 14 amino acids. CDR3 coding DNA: TGCAGCGTTGCCCCTGCAGGTATGAACACTGAAGCTTTCTTT. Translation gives CSVAPAGMNTEAFF.

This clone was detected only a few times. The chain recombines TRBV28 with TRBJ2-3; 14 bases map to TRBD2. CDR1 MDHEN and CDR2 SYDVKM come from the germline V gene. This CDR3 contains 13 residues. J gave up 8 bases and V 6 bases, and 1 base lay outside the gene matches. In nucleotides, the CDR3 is TGTGCCAGCAGGACTAGCGGGAGGGGTACGCAGTATTTT. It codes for CASRTSGRGTQYF. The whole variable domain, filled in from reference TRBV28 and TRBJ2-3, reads DVKVTQSSRYLVKRTGEKVFLECVQDMDHENMFWYRQDPGLGLRLIYFSYDVKMKEKGDIPEGYSVSREKKERFSLILESASTNQTSMYLCASRTSGRGTQYFGPGTRLTVL.

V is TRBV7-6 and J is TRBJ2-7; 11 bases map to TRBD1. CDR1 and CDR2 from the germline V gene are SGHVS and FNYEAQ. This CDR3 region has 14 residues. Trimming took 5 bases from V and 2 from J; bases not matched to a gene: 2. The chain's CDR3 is CASSPGQGAYEQYF. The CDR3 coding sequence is TGTGCCAGCAGCCCGGGACAGGGGGCCTACGAGCAGTACTTC.

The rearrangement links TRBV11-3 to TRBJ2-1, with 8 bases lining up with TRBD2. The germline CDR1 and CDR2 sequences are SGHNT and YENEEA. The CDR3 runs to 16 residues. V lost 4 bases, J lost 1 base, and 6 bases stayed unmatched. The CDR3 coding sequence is TGTGCCAGCAGCTCCCGTTTAGCGGGATCCTACAATGAGCAGTTCTTC. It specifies CASSSRLAGSYNEQFF.

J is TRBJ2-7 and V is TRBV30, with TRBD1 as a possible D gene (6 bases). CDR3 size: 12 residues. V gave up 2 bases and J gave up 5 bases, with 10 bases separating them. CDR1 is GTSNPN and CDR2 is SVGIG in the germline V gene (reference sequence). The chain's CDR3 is CAWSPGVDEQYF. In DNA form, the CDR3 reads TGTGCCTGGAGTCCAGGGGTGGACGAGCAGTACTTC.

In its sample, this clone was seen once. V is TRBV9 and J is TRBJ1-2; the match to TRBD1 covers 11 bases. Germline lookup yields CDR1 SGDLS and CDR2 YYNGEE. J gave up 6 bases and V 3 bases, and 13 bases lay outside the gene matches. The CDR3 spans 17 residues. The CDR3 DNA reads TGTGCCAGCAGCGACCGGACAGGGGGCGGTCGGTGGGATGGCTACACCTTC. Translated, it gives CASSDRTGGGRWDGYTF.

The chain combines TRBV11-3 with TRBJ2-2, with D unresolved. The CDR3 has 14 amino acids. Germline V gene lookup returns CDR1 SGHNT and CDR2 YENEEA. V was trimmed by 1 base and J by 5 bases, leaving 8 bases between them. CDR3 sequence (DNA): TGTGCCAGCAGCTTAGGGGCGGCAACCGGGGAGCTGTTTTTT. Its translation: CASSLGAATGELFF. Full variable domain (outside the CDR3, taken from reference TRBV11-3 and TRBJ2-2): EAGVVQSPRYKIIEKKQPVAFWCNPISGHNTLYWYLQNLGQGPELLIRYENEEAVDDSQLPKDRFSAERLKGVDSTLKIQPAELGDSAVYLCASSLGAATGELFFGEGSRLTVL.

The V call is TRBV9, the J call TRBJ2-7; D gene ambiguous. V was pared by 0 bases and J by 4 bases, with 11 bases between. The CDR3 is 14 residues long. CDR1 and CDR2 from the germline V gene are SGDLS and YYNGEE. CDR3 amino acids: CASSVAPVLYEQYF. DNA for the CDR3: TGTGCCAGCAGCGTAGCTCCGGTTTTGTACGAGCAGTACTTC.

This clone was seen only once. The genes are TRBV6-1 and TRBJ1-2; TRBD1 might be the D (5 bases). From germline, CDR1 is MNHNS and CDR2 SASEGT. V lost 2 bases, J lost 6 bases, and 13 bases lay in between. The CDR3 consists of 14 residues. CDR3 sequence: CASSERGQEDGYTF. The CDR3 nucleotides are TGTGCCAGCAGTGAACGGGGCCAGGAGGATGGCTACACCTTC.

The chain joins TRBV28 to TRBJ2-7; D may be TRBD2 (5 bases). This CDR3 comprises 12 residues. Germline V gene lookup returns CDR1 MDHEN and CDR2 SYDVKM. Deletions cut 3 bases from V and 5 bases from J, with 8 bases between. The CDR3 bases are TGTGCCAGCAGTTTTAGCGTAGACGAGCAGTACTTC. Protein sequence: CASSFSVDEQYF.

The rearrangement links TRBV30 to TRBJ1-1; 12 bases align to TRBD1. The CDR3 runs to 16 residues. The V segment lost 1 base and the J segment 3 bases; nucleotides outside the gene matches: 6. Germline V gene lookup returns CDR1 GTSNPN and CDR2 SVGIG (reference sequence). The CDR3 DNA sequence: TGTGCCTGGAGTGGGGGGACAGGGGGCTGGGACACTGAAGCTTTCTTT. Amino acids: CAWSGGTGGWDTEAFF. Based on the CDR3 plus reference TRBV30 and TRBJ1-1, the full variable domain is SQTIHQWPATLVQPVGSPLSLECTVEGTSNPNLYWYRQAAGRGLQLLFYSVGIGQISSEVPQNLSASRPQDRQFILSSKKLLLSDSGFYLCAWSGGTGGWDTEAFFGQGTRLTVV.

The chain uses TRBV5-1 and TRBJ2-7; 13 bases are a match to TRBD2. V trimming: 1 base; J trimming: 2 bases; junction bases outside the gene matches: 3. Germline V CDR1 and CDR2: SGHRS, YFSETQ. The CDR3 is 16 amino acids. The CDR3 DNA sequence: TGCGCCAGCAGCTTGAGGACTAGCGGGAGTACCTACGAGCAGTACTTC. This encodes CASSLRTSGSTYEQYF. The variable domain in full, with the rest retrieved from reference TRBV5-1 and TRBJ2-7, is KAGVTQTPRYLIKTRGQQVTLSCSPISGHRSVSWYQQTPGQGLQFLFEYFSETQRNKGNFPGRFSGRQFSNSRSEMNVSTLELGDSALYLCASSLRTSGSTYEQYFGPGTRLTVT.

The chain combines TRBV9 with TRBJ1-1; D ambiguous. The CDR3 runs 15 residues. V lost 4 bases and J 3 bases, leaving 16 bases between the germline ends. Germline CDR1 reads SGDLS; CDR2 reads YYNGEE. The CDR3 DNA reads TGTGCCAGCAGCTTACTTGTAGGCTCGGACACTGAAGCTTTCTTT. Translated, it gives CASSLLVGSDTEAFF.

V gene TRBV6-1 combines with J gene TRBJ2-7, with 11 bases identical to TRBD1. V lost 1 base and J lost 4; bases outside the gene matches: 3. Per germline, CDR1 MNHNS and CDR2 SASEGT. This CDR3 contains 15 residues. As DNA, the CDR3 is TGTGCCAGCAGTGAAGAGGGACAGGGGGGATACGAGCAGTACTTC. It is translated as CASSEEGQGGYEQYF.

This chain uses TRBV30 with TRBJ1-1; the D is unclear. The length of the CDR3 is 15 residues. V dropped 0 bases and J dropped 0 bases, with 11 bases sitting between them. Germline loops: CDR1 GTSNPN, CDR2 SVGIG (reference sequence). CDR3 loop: CAWSVRAALNTEAFF. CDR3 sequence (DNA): TGTGCCTGGAGTGTAAGAGCAGCCCTGAACACTGAAGCTTTCTTT. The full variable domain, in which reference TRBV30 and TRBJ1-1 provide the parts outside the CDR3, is SQTIHQWPATLVQPVGSPLSLECTVEGTSNPNLYWYRQAAGRGLQLLFYSVGIGQISSEVPQNLSASRPQDRQFILSSKKLLLSDSGFYLCAWSVRAALNTEAFFGQGTRLTVV.

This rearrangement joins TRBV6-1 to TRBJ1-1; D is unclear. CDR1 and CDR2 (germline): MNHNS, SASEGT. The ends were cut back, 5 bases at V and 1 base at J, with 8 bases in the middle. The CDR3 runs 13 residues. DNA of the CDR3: TGTGCCAGCAGTACGGCCTCGAACACTGAAGCTTTCTTT. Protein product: CASSTASNTEAFF.

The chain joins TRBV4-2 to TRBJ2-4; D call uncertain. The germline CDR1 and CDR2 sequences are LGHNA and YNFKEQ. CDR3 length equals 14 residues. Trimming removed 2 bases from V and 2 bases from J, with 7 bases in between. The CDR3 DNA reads TGTGCCAGCAGCCAATCCCGAACCAAAAACATTCAGTACTTC. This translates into CASSQSRTKNIQYF.

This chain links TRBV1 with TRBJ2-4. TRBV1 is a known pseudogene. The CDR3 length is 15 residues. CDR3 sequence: CTSSRQDIAKNIQYF. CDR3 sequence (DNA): TGCACCAGCAGCCGTCAAGATATAGCCAAAAACATTCAGTACTTC.

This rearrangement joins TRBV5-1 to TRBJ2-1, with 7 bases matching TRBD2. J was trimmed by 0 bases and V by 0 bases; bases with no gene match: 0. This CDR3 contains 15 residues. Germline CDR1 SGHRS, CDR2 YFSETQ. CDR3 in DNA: TGCGCCAGCAGCTTGGGCGGGAGCTCCTACAATGAGCAGTTCTTC. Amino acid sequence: CASSLGGSSYNEQFF.

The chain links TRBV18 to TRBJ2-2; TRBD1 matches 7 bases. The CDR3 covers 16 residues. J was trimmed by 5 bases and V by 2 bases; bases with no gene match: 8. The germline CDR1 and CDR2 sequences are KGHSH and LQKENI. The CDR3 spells CASSPGQATLTGELFF. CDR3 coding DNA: TGTGCCAGCTCACCAGGACAGGCCACGCTTACCGGGGAGCTGTTTTTT.